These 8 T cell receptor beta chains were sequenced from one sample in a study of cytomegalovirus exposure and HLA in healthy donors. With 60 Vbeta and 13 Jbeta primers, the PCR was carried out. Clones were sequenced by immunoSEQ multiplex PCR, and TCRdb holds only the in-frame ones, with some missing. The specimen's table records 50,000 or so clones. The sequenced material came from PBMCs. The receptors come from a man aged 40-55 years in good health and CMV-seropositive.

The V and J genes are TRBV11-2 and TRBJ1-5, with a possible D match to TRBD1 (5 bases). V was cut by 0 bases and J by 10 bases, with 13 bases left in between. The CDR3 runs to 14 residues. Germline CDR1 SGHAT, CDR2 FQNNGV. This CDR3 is CASSLDLQGGPQHF. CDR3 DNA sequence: TGTGCCAGCAGCTTAGATTTGCAGGGTGGACCCCAGCATTTT.

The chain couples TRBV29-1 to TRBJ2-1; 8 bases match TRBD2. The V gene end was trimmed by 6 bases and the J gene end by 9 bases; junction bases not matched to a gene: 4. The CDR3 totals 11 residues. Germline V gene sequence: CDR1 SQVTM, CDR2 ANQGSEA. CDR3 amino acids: CSVGTRGEQFF. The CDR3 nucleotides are TGCAGCGTAGGGACTAGAGGTGAGCAGTTCTTC.

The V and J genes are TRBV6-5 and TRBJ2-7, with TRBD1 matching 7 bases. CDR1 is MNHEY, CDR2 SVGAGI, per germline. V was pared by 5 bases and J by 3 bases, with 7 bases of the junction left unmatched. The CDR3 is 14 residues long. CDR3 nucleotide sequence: TGTGCCAGCAGTCCTGGGACAGCGGACTACGAGCAGTACTTC. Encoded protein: CASSPGTADYEQYF.

The chain's CDR3 is CASSLEGRVIAGANVLTF. CDR3 nucleotide sequence: TGCGCCAGCAGCTTGGAGGGCAGGGTAATCGCTGGGGCCAACGTCCTGACTTTC. The chain combines TRBV5-1 with TRBJ2-6; a possible D gene is TRBD1 (5 bases). The germline V gene has CDR1 SGHRS and CDR2 YFSETQ. The CDR3 consists of 18 residues. The V gene lost 0 bases and the J gene lost 2 bases, with 15 bases spanning the gap.

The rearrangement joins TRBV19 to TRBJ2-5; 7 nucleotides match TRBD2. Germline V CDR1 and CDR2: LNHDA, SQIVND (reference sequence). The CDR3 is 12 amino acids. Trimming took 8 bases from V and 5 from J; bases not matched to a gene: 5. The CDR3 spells CASRLAGETQYF. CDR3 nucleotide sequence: TGTGCCAGTCGACTAGCCGGGGAGACCCAGTACTTC.

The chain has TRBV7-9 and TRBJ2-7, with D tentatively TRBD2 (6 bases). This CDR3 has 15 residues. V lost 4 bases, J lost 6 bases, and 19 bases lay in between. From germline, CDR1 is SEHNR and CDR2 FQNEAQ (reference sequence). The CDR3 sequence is CASSSGTDPFGEQYF. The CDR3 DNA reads TGTGCCAGCAGCTCCGGGACTGATCCCTTCGGCGAGCAGTACTTC. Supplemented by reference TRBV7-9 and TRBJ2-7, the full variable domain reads DTGVSQNPRHKITKRGQNVTFRCDPISEHNRLYWYRQTLGQGPEFLTYFQNEAQLEKSRLLSDRFSAERPKGSFSTLEIQRTEQGDSAMYLCASSSGTDPFGEQYFGPGTRLTVT.

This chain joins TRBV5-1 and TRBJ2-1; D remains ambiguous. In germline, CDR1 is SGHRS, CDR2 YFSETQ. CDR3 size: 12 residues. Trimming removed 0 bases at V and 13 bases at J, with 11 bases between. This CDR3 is CASSLASEAQFF. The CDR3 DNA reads TGCGCCAGCAGCTTGGCCTCTGAGGCCCAGTTCTTC.

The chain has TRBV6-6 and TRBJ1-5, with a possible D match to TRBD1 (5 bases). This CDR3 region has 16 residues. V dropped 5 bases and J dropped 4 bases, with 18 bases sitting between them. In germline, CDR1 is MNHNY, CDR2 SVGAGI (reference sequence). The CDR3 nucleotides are TGTGCCAGCAGTCAGGGCCACGGGGGGGAAAATCAGCCCCAGCATTTT. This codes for CASSQGHGGENQPQHF.